The T cell receptor (beta chain) described here comes from a study of T cell repertoires in cytomegalovirus infection. Findings and limits, study-wide: Accumulated public TCR beta family frequency recognized individuals carrying CMV together with the relevant HLA.

This clonotype was found many times. Its target is not known. TCRdb reanalysed the reads using MiXCR and keeps one entry per CDR3 protein. Of a few hundred thousand distinct CDR3 sequences listed, 25% are singletons. V shed 5 bases, J shed 9 bases, and the junction held 10 bases outside the gene matches. Germline V CDR1 and CDR2: DFQATT, SNEGSKA (reference sequence). The CDR3 consists of 15 residues. The sequences come from cultured PBMCs, collected from culture after CMV antigen stimulation. V is TRBV20-1 and J is TRBJ1-6, with TRBD1 identical over 10 bases. The sequence was collected from a human donor in good health (CMV status not recorded). Some clones in this sample may be carry-over from other donors' samples. CDR3 DNA sequence: TGCAGTGCTCTGATTGGACAGGGGGGAAGTTCACCCCTCCACTTT. Its protein is CSALIGQGGSSPLHF.